This TCR beta chain was documented in a study of Ad26.COV2.S vaccination and SARS-CoV-2 variants. Across the study: As a participant in COV1001, the donor was in the Ad26.COV2.S trial arm. Intramuscularly, Ad26.COV2.S was given either once or twice, 56 days apart.

Using immunoSEQ multiplex PCR, the repertoire was profiled, and TCRdb retains in-frame clones only, with some absent. In the table there are about 350,000 clones, 88% of which are singletons. Germline CDR1 SEHNR, CDR2 FQNEAQ (reference sequence). The CDR3 length is 15 residues. With 4 bases clipped from V and 0 bases from J, the junction kept 6 bases outside the gene matches. Documented treatment: 19 received Ad26.COV2.S at low or high dose, single or two shots; several received placebo; per-sample allocation not given. At day 63 after the first vaccine or placebo injection, samples were drawn. Broader study findings: It was vaccine recipients, not placebo recipients, who had the higher spike-specific TCR breadth.

Points on this clone: Its antigen remains unidentified.

Sequencing was performed on peripheral blood, taken in a trial of Ad26.COV2.S vaccine versus placebo. The V gene is TRBV7-9, the J gene TRBJ2-7, with 7 bases identical to TRBD1. The source is a person aged 18 to 59 who received the Ad26.COV2.S COVID-19 vaccine or a placebo. As DNA, the CDR3 is TGTGCCAGCAGCTCCCCTCGGGACAGCTCCTACGAGCAGTACTTC. As protein: CASSSPRDSSYEQYF.